The T cell receptor (beta chain) described here comes from a study of response to subunit inactivated influenza vaccine. This clonotype was counted a few times. Its antigen is unidentified. Study-wide points: Every seasonal influenza vaccination brings in few new T cells, the authors suggested.

CDR3 size: 12 residues. Trimming left V 5 bases short and J 2 bases short, with 6 bases between. Germline loops: CDR1 SGHTA, CDR2 FQGNSA. Via MiXCR, TCRdb re-called the RT-PCR reads, giving one row per CDR3 protein. The table includes a few hundred thousand distinct CDR3 sequences, 20% to 25% detected once. The clonotype was recovered from a man aged 50-75 years who received an inactivated influenza vaccine. V is TRBV7-2 and J is TRBJ1-1; no clear D gene. Source: PBMCs from blood, taken less than 22 months after vaccination. For the CDR3, the DNA is TGTGCCAGCAGCCACTATAACACTGAAGCTTTCTTT. Translation gives CASSHYNTEAFF. Combining the CDR3 with reference TRBV7-2 and TRBJ1-1 gives the whole variable domain GAGVSQSPSNKVTEKGKDVELRCDPISGHTALYWYRQSLGQGLEFLIYFQGNSAPDKSGLPSDRFSAERTGGSVSTLTIQRTQQEDSAVYLCASSHYNTEAFFGQGTRLTVV.